This TCR beta chain was identified during a study of tumor-infiltrating lymphocytes in primary liver carcinoma. Study in general: The patients included men and women who were aged 30 to 69 years.

Remarks on this clonotype: Antigen specificity is unknown. One end of the junction is discordant with germline, which a read error may explain.

A primer in the constant region served to generate TCR beta cDNA from 500 ng of total RNA. What produced the TCR beta libraries was three nested multiplex PCR rounds using slightly modified ARM-PCR. In the first two PCR rounds, TRBV1-TRBV30 forward primers were paired with a C-beta reverse primer, and each round lasted about 9 cycles. One entry per CDR3 protein, called by TCRdb with MiXCR from the multiplex PCR reads. The table includes fewer than 70,000 distinct CDR3 sequences, less than 85% detected once. Looked up from germline, CDR1 is MNHEY and CDR2 is SVGEGT. CDR3 length equals 17 residues. Study-level points and caveats: Among the pair types, tumor region pairs showed more overlap than tumor-adjacent and tumor-blood pairs.

Unsorted bulk tissue (about 19-33 mg) underwent RNA and DNA co-extraction. Sampling was performed at five separate regions of each tumor. The V gene is TRBV6-2 or TRBV6-3, the J gene TRBJ2-1; D is ambiguous. This receptor was taken from a man aged 35-49 years with primary liver carcinoma and hepatitis B virus infection. The material sequenced was liver tumor tissue from sampling region 2. Subset meaning: tumor region T2, inferior pole. CDR3 DNA: TGTGCCAGCAGTTACTCTAGTGGGCGGAGCTCCTACTATGAGCAGTTCTTC. Protein product: CASSYSSGRSSYYEQFF.